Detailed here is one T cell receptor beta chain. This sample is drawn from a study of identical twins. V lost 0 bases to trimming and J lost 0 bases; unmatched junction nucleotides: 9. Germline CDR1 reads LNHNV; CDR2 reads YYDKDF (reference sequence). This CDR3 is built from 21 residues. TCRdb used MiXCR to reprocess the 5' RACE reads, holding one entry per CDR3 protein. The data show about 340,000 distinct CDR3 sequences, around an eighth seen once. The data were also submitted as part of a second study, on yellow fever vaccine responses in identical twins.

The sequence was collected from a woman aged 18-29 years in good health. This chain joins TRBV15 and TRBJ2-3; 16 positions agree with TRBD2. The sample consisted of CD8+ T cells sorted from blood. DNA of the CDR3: TGTGCCACCAGCAGAGAGGGACTAGCGGGAGGGATAGGTATCAGCACAGATACGCAGTATTTT. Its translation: CATSREGLAGGIGISTDTQYF. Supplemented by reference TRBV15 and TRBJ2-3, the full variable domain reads DAMVIQNPRYQVTQFGKPVTLSCSQTLNHNVMYWYQQKSSQAPKLLFHYYDKDFNNEADTPDNFQSRRPNTSFCFLDIRSPGLGDTAMYLCATSREGLAGGIGISTDTQYFGPGTRLTVL.